This TCR beta chain is drawn from a study of cytotoxic CD8 clonotypes in ibrutinib-treated CLL. Study background: Included were 11 relapsed/refractory and 15 treatment-naive patients, of whom roughly 17 were IGHV unmutated. Among responders, roughly 25 were partial and 2 complete; after median around 68 months, 14 stayed remitted and 12 progressed.

In regard to this clone: Its antigen is not known.

Findings of the study overall: The study found clonality rose at ibrutinib response, then fell toward baseline at progression.

The length of the CDR3 is 13 residues. Deletions cut 3 bases from V and 4 bases from J, with 9 bases between. Germline CDR1 and CDR2: SEHNR and FQNEAQ (reference sequence). The data were produced by immunoSEQ multiplex PCR, yet TCRdb's version contains in-frame clones alone and is incomplete. The sample consists of 100,000 or so clones, roughly 57% of them appearing once. Sequenced material: PBMCs, taken after 24 months of ibrutinib treatment. The clonotype was recovered from a human donor with chronic lymphocytic leukemia. The V and J genes are TRBV7-9 and TRBJ1-2; D gene unclear. CDR3: CASSLGERYGYTF. The CDR3 DNA reads as TGTGCCAGCAGCTTGGGAGAGCGCTATGGCTACACCTTC.